The 4 T cell receptor beta chains below were found in one sample sequenced in a study of T cells in Graves' hyperthyroidism and ophthalmopathy. TCR beta CDR3 region amplification was performed from RNA transcripts. Using the HTBI primer set, a first-round RT-PCR was run on the TCR CDR3. TCRdb itself ran the multiplex PCR reads through MiXCR, one entry per CDR3 protein. The profile covers 390,000 or so distinct CDR3 sequences, with roughly 14% appearing a single time and under 15% taken by the ten largest. The sample taken for sequencing was blood. Every receptor here comes from a man between 18 and 35 years old with Graves' ophthalmopathy.

The table lists this clonotype with a few counts. The rearrangement uses TRBV5-1 and TRBJ1-3; no reliable D call. CDR1 SGHRS and CDR2 YFSETQ come from the germline V gene. The V end lost 5 bases, the J end lost 4 bases, and 16 bases lay between the germline ends. The CDR3 covers 15 residues. CDR3 sequence reads: CASSEGFGEGNTIYF. CDR3 nucleotide sequence: TGCGCCAGCAGTGAAGGTTTCGGGGAAGGAAACACCATATATTTT.

At least ten counts were recorded for this clonotype. The chain joins TRBV12-3 or TRBV12-4 to TRBJ2-1; 8 bases agree with TRBD2. The CDR3 covers 17 residues. The V gene end was trimmed by 6 bases and the J gene end by 4 bases; junction bases not matched to a gene: 14. The CDR3 nucleotides read TGTGCCAGCAGCCCAACCGTCGGTACTAGCGGATACAATGAGCAGTTCTTC. As protein: CASSPTVGTSGYNEQFF.

The chain carries TRBV7-3 and TRBJ2-7, with 10 nucleotides matching TRBD2. Germline values: CDR1 SGHTA, CDR2 FQGTGA. V was clipped by 1 base and J by 6 bases; unmatched bases: 3. This CDR3 region has 14 residues. The DNA for the CDR3 is TGTGCCAGCAGCTTAATACTAGCGGGACCCGAGCAGTACTTC. It codes for CASSLILAGPEQYF.

This clonotype occurred many times. V usage is TRBV20-1 and J usage is TRBJ2-3; D perhaps matches TRBD2 (5 bases). CDR3 length: 11 amino acids. Germline V gene sequence: CDR1 DFQATT, CDR2 SNEGSKA (reference sequence). V was cut by 6 bases and J by 5 bases, with 9 bases left in between. The CDR3 DNA is TGCAGTGCCCGACGGGAAGATACGCAGTATTTT. Amino acid sequence: CSARREDTQYF.